The following is a TCR beta chain sequence with its context. Its antigen is currently unknown. Allogeneic regulatory or mature dendritic cells were co-cultured for roughly five days with CFSE-labeled sorted T cells at 1:10. From germline, CDR1 is GTSNPN and CDR2 SVGIG (reference sequence). CDR3 length equals 13 residues. Between the trimmed V and J ends, which lost 0 bases and 5 bases, there was a span of 8 bases. This sample stems from a study of regulatory dendritic cells for organ transplantation. Broader study findings: Of resting T cell subsets, memory CD8+ had the most alloreactive clonotypes. Naive T cells showed high diversity, memory cells less, memory CD8+ least.

Produced via immunoSEQ multiplex PCR; TCRdb's table is partial and in-frame only. The sample holds about 21,000 clones, 85% seen once. The source material was naive CD4+ T cells from blood cultured with dendritic cells. Subset indicated: CD45RA+ naive T cells. The source is a human donor in good health. The chain is built from TRBV30 and TRBJ1-5, with D unclear. This CDR3 is CAWSVRVDQPQHF. The CDR3 DNA reads as TGTGCCTGGAGTGTTCGGGTCGATCAGCCCCAGCATTTT.